The rows below give T cell receptor beta chains drawn from one sample of a study of blood T cells in healthy people across ages. TCRdb called the 5' RACE reads again in MiXCR, with one record for every CDR3 protein. The sample includes approximately 1.5 million distinct CDR3 sequences, approximately 39% seen only once; the top ten take less than 5%. The sequencing input was blood. The receptors originated from a woman aged 18-29 years in good health. The CDR3 runs from the conserved cysteine through the conserved F or W. Fields, in order: J gene, clone size, V gene, D gene, CDR3 DNA, CDR3 protein. D genes are given only for firm matches. Rows may omit the clone size; those that give it use once, few, many or a size class.

>TRBJ2-1|-|TRBV9|-
TGTGCCAGCAGCGTAGAAACTTTCACCTACAATGAGCAGTTCTTC
CASSVETFTYNEQFF
>TRBJ2-1|-|TRBV27|-
TGTGCCAGCAGTTATCATGTCAATGGGGGCAATGAGCAGTTCTTC
CASSYHVNGGNEQFF
>TRBJ1-6|-|TRBV5-1|TRBD1
TGCGCCAGCAGCTTGGAGGGACAGGGACATTCACCCCTCCACTTT
CASSLEGQGHSPLHF
>TRBJ2-7|-|TRBV5-1|-
TGCGCCAGCAGCATTGGGGGGGCTGACAGCTACGAGCAGTACTTC
CASSIGGADSYEQYF
>TRBJ2-7|-|TRBV29-1|-
TGCAGCGTTAGGCGGACTCTCTCCCACGAGCAGTACTTC
CSVRRTLSHEQYF
>TRBJ2-5|-|TRBV4-1|TRBD1
TGCGCCAGCAGACAGTTGACAGGGAAATACAATGAGCAGTACTTC
CASRQLTGKYNEQYF
>TRBJ2-1|-|TRBV6-1|-
TGTGCCAGCAGTGAGGGGTTCAATGAGCAGTTCTTC
CASSEGFNEQFF
>TRBJ2-7|-|TRBV5-1|-
TGCGCCAGCAGCTTGCGCGGAATATCCTACGAGCAGTACTTC
CASSLRGISYEQYF
>TRBJ2-1|-|TRBV28|-
TGTGCCAGCATCTCTTTGGGGAGCCGCTCCTACAATGAGCAGTTCTTC
CASISLGSRSYNEQFF
>TRBJ2-1|few|TRBV7-3|-
TGTGCCAGCAGCCAGACTAGTTCGGGTGAGCAGTTCTTC
CASSQTSSGEQFF
>TRBJ2-7|-|TRBV27|-
TGTGCCAGCAGTTTATCCTACTATTACGAGCAGTACTTC
CASSLSYYYEQYF
>TRBJ2-7|many|TRBV29-1|TRBD1
TGCAGCGTTAAGGGGACAGGAATCTACGAGCAGTACTTC
CSVKGTGIYEQYF
>TRBJ1-1|few|TRBV19|-
TGTGCCAGTAGGGTCGGGACCACTGAAGCTTTCTTT
CASRVGTTEAFF
>TRBJ1-1|-|TRBV7-2|-
TGTGCCAGCAGCCCCCGACAGGCGTTTATGAACACTGAAGCTTTCTTT
CASSPRQAFMNTEAFF
>TRBJ2-2|-|TRBV20-1|-
TGCAGTGCCAATCAGTGGACCGGGGAGCTGTTTTTT
CSANQWTGELFF
>TRBJ2-7|-|TRBV24-1|-
TGTGCCACCAGTGATCCGGCTGAAGAGCAGTACTTC
CATSDPAEEQYF
>TRBJ2-5|-|TRBV20-1|-
TGCACCCCGGCGGAGACCCAGTACTTC
CTPAETQYF
>TRBJ2-7|few|TRBV4-2|TRBD2
TGTGCCAGCAGCCAAGGGGCGGGAGGCTACGAGCAGTACTTC
CASSQGAGGYEQYF
>TRBJ2-4|-|TRBV6-1|-
TGTGCCAGCAGTGAACAATACAATGAGCAGTACTTC
CASSEQYNEQYF
>TRBJ2-4|few|TRBV20-1|-
TGCAGTGCTAGTTTCAGGGACCTAGCCAAAAACATTCAGTACTTC
CSASFRDLAKNIQYF
>TRBJ1-5|once|TRBV6-2/TRBV6-3|-
TGTGCCAGCGGGGGATGGGGAGGACAGCCCCAGCATTTT
CASGGWGGQPQHF
>TRBJ2-5|-|TRBV2|-
TGTGCCAGCAGTGATATGACTTTCGAAGAGACCCAGTACTTC
CASSDMTFEETQYF
>TRBJ2-3|few|TRBV18|TRBD1
TGTGCCAGCTCACCCCGGGACAGTCGGGACACAGATACGCAGTATTTT
CASSPRDSRDTDTQYF
>TRBJ1-3|few|TRBV6-2/TRBV6-3|-
TGTGCCAGCAGTTACCCGTCGCGAAACACCATATATTTT
CASSYPSRNTIYF
>TRBJ1-5|-|TRBV5-1|-
TGCGCCAGCAGCGTGGCCTCGGATCAGCCCCAGCATTTT
CASSVASDQPQHF
>TRBJ2-7|many|TRBV7-9|-
TGTGCCAGCAGCTCTCCTGGAGAGCAGTACTTC
CASSSPGEQYF
>TRBJ2-1|few|TRBV20-1|TRBD1
TGCAGTGCTGTGGACAGGGTTTTGTATGAGCAGTTCTTC
CSAVDRVLYEQFF
>TRBJ1-6|-|TRBV20-1|-
TGCAGTGCTAGTGGACCGCGGGGTTCACCCCTCCACTTT
CSASGPRGSPLHF
>TRBJ2-1|few|TRBV4-1|-
TGCGCCAGCAGCCCGACGACTGCCAACTCCTACAATGAGCAGTTCTTC
CASSPTTANSYNEQFF
>TRBJ2-7|few|TRBV5-1|-
TGCGCCAGCAGCTTGGTTGTCTACGGCGACGAGCAGTACTTC
CASSLVVYGDEQYF
>TRBJ2-7|few|TRBV4-3|TRBD2
TGCGCCAGTAAGCCACGGACTAGCGGCTCCTACGAGCAGTACTTC
CASKPRTSGSYEQYF
>TRBJ2-6|-|TRBV29-1|TRBD1
TGCAGCGTTGAGGGGACAGGGGGAACTGGGGCCAACGTCCTGACTTTC
CSVEGTGGTGANVLTF
>TRBJ1-2|once|TRBV7-2|-
TGTGCCAGCAACTTAGAGATCGGTCAGTTCTATGGCTACACCTTC
CASNLEIGQFYGYTF
>TRBJ1-5|few|TRBV6-1|TRBD1
TGTGCCAGCAGCCGCGGGACAGGGCAATCACTTGGCAATCAGCCCCAGCATTTT
CASSRGTGQSLGNQPQHF
>TRBJ2-7|-|TRBV27|-
TGTGCCAGCAGTTTAAAATCGTCCTACGAGCAGTACTTC
CASSLKSSYEQYF
>TRBJ2-3|-|TRBV20-1|TRBD2
TGCAGTGCTAGAGCTGCGGGAGTGGGCACAGATACGCAGTATTTT
CSARAAGVGTDTQYF
>TRBJ2-7|few|TRBV11-2|TRBD2
TGTGCCAGCAGCGGACCTAGCGGGCGAACTCCCTACGAGCAGTACTTC
CASSGPSGRTPYEQYF
>TRBJ2-2|-|TRBV12-3/TRBV12-4|TRBD2
TGTGCCAGCAGTCTCGACGGGACTACCAACACCGGGGAGCTGTTTTTT
CASSLDGTTNTGELFF
>TRBJ2-5|many|TRBV28|-
TGTGCCAGCAGTTTAAGGGTACGGGAGACCCAGTACTTC
CASSLRVRETQYF
>TRBJ1-6|-|TRBV6-6|-
TGTGCCAGCAGTCGCGAGTTACCCTATAATTCACCCCTCCACTTT
CASSRELPYNSPLHF
>TRBJ2-7|few|TRBV5-6|-
TGTGCCAGCAGCCACCACGACGAGCAGTACTTC
CASSHHDEQYF
>TRBJ2-7|few|TRBV29-1|TRBD2
TGCAGCGTTCTAGCGGGAGCCTCCTACGAGCAGTACTTC
CSVLAGASYEQYF
>TRBJ2-5|few|TRBV14|-
TGTGCCAGCAGCCAACAGGGAAGGAAAGTTTTGGAGACCCAGTACTTC
CASSQQGRKVLETQYF
>TRBJ2-5|-|TRBV12-3/TRBV12-4|-
TGTGCCAGCAGTTTAACAGGGCACGGGGATGAGCAGTACTTC
CASSLTGHGDEQYF
>TRBJ2-1|-|TRBV7-8|TRBD1
TGTGCCAGCAGCAGCAAAGTCGTTAGGACAGGCTTAAACAATGAGCAGTTCTTC
CASSSKVVRTGLNNEQFF
>TRBJ1-1|few|TRBV4-3|-
TGCGCCAGCAGCCAGCCTCAGAGGGCCACTGAAGCTTTCTTT
CASSQPQRATEAFF
>TRBJ2-7|once|TRBV7-8|TRBD2
TGTGCCAGCAGCTTAGCTGGCAGCGGGGTTTACAATGAGCAGTACTTC
CASSLAGSGVYNEQYF
>TRBJ1-1|-|TRBV12-3/TRBV12-4|TRBD1
TGTGCCAGCAGTTCCACAGGGGTTGAAGCTTTCTTT
CASSSTGVEAFF
>TRBJ2-5|-|TRBV6-2/TRBV6-3|-
TGTGCCACCCGGGGCACCCCATACCAAGAGACCCAGTACTTC
CATRGTPYQETQYF
>TRBJ2-5|-|TRBV12-3/TRBV12-4|TRBD2
TGTGCCAGCAGTTTAGCGGGTAGCGGGGGATGGAATGAGCAGTACTTC
CASSLAGSGGWNEQYF
>TRBJ2-1|few|TRBV4-3|-
TGCGCCAGCAGCCATTATAGCGGCAATGAGCAGTTCTTC
CASSHYSGNEQFF
>TRBJ2-7|-|TRBV5-1|-
TGCGCCAGCAGCCAGGACCCCGGATTCTACGAGCAGTACTTC
CASSQDPGFYEQYF
>TRBJ1-5|-|TRBV20-1|-
TGCAGTGCTGCTTCTTCCAGGGGTCCGCAGCCCCAGCATTTT
CSAASSRGPQPQHF
>TRBJ2-4|-|TRBV11-2|TRBD2
TGTGCCAGCAGCTCCAGCGGGGGGGCAAACATTCAGTACTTC
CASSSSGGANIQYF
>TRBJ1-1|-|TRBV12-3/TRBV12-4|-
TGTGCCAGCAGTTTAGCTGGGTTGGCGAACACTGAAGCTTTCTTT
CASSLAGLANTEAFF